This T cell receptor beta chain derives from a study of blood T cell repertoires in COVID-19. Recruits, aged roughly 18 to 100 years, lived in 20 to 30 US areas. Per the original methods: Using reference gene primer amplification, nucleated cell counts were estimated. Using immunoSEQ multiplex PCR, the repertoire was profiled, and TCRdb retains in-frame clones only, with some absent. V, J and clone size were drawn from that table, and D and trimming were deduced from the DNA. The repertoire consists of roughly 200,000 clones, with about four fifths occurring once and the leading ten covering about 4.8%. This clone occurred once. From germline, CDR1 is LNHDA and CDR2 SQIVND (reference sequence). V shed 10 bases and J 5 bases; nucleotides not matched to a gene: 7. This CDR3 comprises 12 residues.

The origin of this receptor is a woman in her forties or fifties who had been exposed to COVID-19. The genes are TRBV19 and TRBJ1-1; 7 bases map to TRBD1. The specimen was PBMCs or T cells enriched from blood (not recorded which). CDR3 DNA: TGTGCCACCGCACAGGGGCGAACTGAAGCTTTCTTT. This sequence encodes CATAQGRTEAFF.